What follows is one T cell receptor (beta chain) and its context. Clones were read by immunoSEQ multiplex PCR, and TCRdb kept only the in-frame ones, dropping some. The repertoire includes fewer than 200,000 clones, about 93% of them detected once, and over 3.5% sits in the top ten. These data originate in a study of control samples from healthy donors and cancer patients. The CDR3 totals 16 residues. V was pared by 4 bases and J by 6 bases, with 10 bases of the junction left unmatched. Per germline, CDR1 SGHRS and CDR2 YFSETQ. The receptor comes from a woman in her sixties or seventies in good health. The source material was blood. The V gene is TRBV5-1, the J gene TRBJ2-2, with 9 bases fitting TRBD1. CDR3 residues: CASSTWTGVGSGELFF. CDR3 sequence (DNA): TGCGCCAGCAGCACATGGACAGGGGTAGGGTCCGGGGAGCTGTTTTTT.